This T cell receptor beta chain derives from a study of cytomegalovirus exposure and HLA in healthy donors. The PCR contained 60 Vbeta and 13 Jbeta primers. Assay: immunoSEQ multiplex PCR; the TCRdb copy retains only in-frame clones and omits some. The profile shows roughly 150,000 clones, over 60% of them singletons. Germline V gene sequence: CDR1 LNHDA, CDR2 SQIVND (reference sequence). CDR3 length: 14 amino acids. In its sample, this clone was seen a few times. At one boundary the junction diverges from the germline segment, which might be a read error. The clonotype originates from a man aged 35-49 years in good health and CMV-seropositive. Material for sequencing was PBMCs. The rearrangement links TRBV19 to TRBJ1-2; 8 bases match TRBD1. CDR3 in DNA: TGTGCCAGTAGTGCACACGACAGGGGCTATGTCTACACCTTC. Protein sequence: CASSAHDRGYVYTF.